This TCR beta chain was observed in a study of blood T cells in healthy people across ages. Study-level points and caveats: Estimates of diversity drawn from one million T cells were considered underestimates. Higher diversity, along with more naive CD4+ cells, distinguished long-lived donors from aged donors.

In the case of this clonotype: Its antigen is unknown.

Trimming stripped 3 bases from V and 7 bases from J, with 6 bases between. CDR3 length equals 12 residues. The study drew donors from healthy Caucasian individuals in Russia aged roughly 6 to 90. Combining a sample-barcoded 5' primer with a J-beta primer mix, a second PCR ran for roughly 7 to 12 cycles. Tags on each cDNA molecule came from a template-switch adaptor with 12 random nucleotides. TCRdb itself ran the 5' RACE reads through MiXCR, one entry per CDR3 protein. This table has 270,000 or so distinct CDR3 sequences, less than 30% appearing once. The material sequenced was blood. J is TRBJ2-2 and V is TRBV12-3 or TRBV12-4; D uncertain. This TCR was recovered from a woman in her 70s in good health. The CDR3 region is CASSFAVGELFF. In DNA, the CDR3 is TGTGCCAGCAGTTTTGCCGTCGGGGAGCTGTTTTTT.